These T cell receptor beta chains were read from a single sample in a study of T cells after yellow fever vaccination. TCRdb re-analysed the 5' RACE reads in MiXCR, keeping a single row per CDR3 protein. The sample comprises roughly 260,000 distinct CDR3 sequences, 10% to 15% of which are singletons, and around 0.55% rests with the top ten. The sequencing here drew on CD4+ T cells sorted from PBMCs, taken 45 days after the yellow fever booster vaccination. All receptors derive from a young man who received the YFV17D yellow fever vaccine. CDR3s include the opening cysteine and the closing phenylalanine or tryptophan. The D gene is left open where the match is weak. Some rows have no size entry. The others give once, few or many, or a class for an expanded clone.

J gene	V gene	clone size	D gene	CDR3 protein	CDR3 DNA
TRBJ2-5	TRBV29-1	NA	NA	CSVVGVRVTQYF	TGCAGCGTTGTCGGGGTTAGGGTGACCCAGTACTTC
TRBJ1-5	TRBV12-3/TRBV12-4	few	NA	CASSFTAGNQPQHF	TGTGCCAGCAGTTTCACCGCAGGGAATCAGCCCCAGCATTTT
TRBJ2-3	TRBV7-2	NA	NA	CASSPARGGSDTDTQYF	TGTGCCAGCAGCCCGGCCCGAGGAGGTAGTGACACAGATACGCAGTATTTT
TRBJ2-7	TRBV5-1	few	NA	CASSLRVSSSYEQYF	TGCGCCAGCAGCTTGCGGGTATCCAGCTCCTACGAGCAGTACTTC
TRBJ2-1	TRBV5-1	NA	TRBD1	CASTAQGAGYNEQFF	TGCGCCAGCACCGCACAGGGGGCCGGCTACAATGAGCAGTTCTTC
TRBJ1-1	TRBV5-6	few	NA	CASTGQENTEAFF	TGTGCCAGCACCGGACAAGAGAACACTGAAGCTTTCTTT
TRBJ2-1	TRBV29-1	many	TRBD2	CSVGWGGDSYNEQFF	TGCAGCGTTGGTTGGGGGGGAGACTCCTACAATGAGCAGTTCTTC
TRBJ1-5	TRBV12-3/TRBV12-4	NA	TRBD1	CASSVTGSNQPQHF	TGTGCCAGCAGTGTGACAGGGAGCAATCAGCCCCAGCATTTT
TRBJ2-1	TRBV29-1	NA	NA	CSVAAGRAYNEQFF	TGCAGCGTTGCCGCAGGGCGGGCCTACAATGAGCAGTTCTTC
TRBJ2-1	TRBV30	NA	TRBD2	CAWSVQAGLGEQFF	TGTGCCTGGAGTGTACAAGCGGGACTCGGTGAGCAGTTCTTC
TRBJ2-5	TRBV5-1	many	TRBD1	CASRPGQGQETQYF	TGCGCCAGCAGACCCGGACAGGGCCAAGAGACCCAGTACTTC
TRBJ2-7	TRBV7-9	NA	TRBD2	CASSSRGLAGDEQYF	TGTGCCAGCAGCTCAAGGGGACTAGCGGGAGACGAGCAGTACTTC
TRBJ1-1	TRBV7-2	NA	NA	CASSLVAWGTEAFF	TGTGCCAGCAGCTTAGTCGCATGGGGCACTGAAGCTTTCTTT
TRBJ2-1	TRBV27	many	TRBD2	CASSLQKAGGNEQFF	TGTGCCAGCAGTCTCCAAAAAGCGGGAGGTAATGAGCAGTTCTTC
TRBJ2-1	TRBV19	NA	TRBD2	CASSIRTSGALSAYNEQFF	TGTGCCAGTAGTATTCGGACTAGCGGGGCGTTGTCAGCCTACAATGAGCAGTTCTTC
TRBJ2-2	TRBV4-3	NA	NA	CASSQGNTNWDTGELFF	TGCGCCAGCAGCCAAGGAAACACAAACTGGGACACCGGGGAGCTGTTTTTT
TRBJ1-5	TRBV12-3/TRBV12-4	NA	TRBD1	CASSPRQGGNQPQHF	TGTGCCAGCAGCCCTCGGCAGGGGGGCAATCAGCCCCAGCATTTT
TRBJ1-2	TRBV4-3	many	TRBD1	CASSQGVGQGNYGYTF	TGCGCCAGCAGCCAAGGTGTTGGACAGGGTAACTATGGCTACACCTTC
TRBJ2-1	TRBV7-2	few	TRBD2	CASSSLTSGRAYEQFF	TGTGCCAGCAGCTCCCTGACTAGCGGGAGGGCCTATGAGCAGTTCTTC
TRBJ2-1	TRBV27	many	TRBD2	CASSLSRTSGQYNEQFF	TGTGCCAGCAGTTTATCGCGAACTAGCGGCCAATACAATGAGCAGTTCTTC
TRBJ2-3	TRBV11-2	NA	NA	CASSLVTITDTQYF	TGTGCCAGCAGCTTAGTGACGATCACAGATACGCAGTATTTT
TRBJ2-1	TRBV5-1	NA	NA	CASSAARGYSYNEQFF	TGCGCCAGCAGTGCTGCTCGTGGGTATTCCTACAATGAGCAGTTCTTC
TRBJ2-1	TRBV7-2	NA	TRBD2	CASSLWFLAGLNEQFF	TGTGCCAGCAGCTTATGGTTTCTAGCGGGGCTCAATGAGCAGTTCTTC
TRBJ2-7	TRBV7-2	few	NA	CASSQYGSYEQYF	TGTGCCAGCAGCCAATATGGGAGCTACGAGCAGTACTTC
TRBJ2-5	TRBV9	NA	TRBD1	CASSSGFGGQGTETQYF	TGTGCCAGCAGCTCTGGATTTGGGGGACAGGGAACAGAGACCCAGTACTTC
TRBJ2-2	TRBV15	few	TRBD2	CATRSGGLFTGELFF	TGTGCCACCCGCTCGGGGGGGTTATTCACCGGGGAGCTGTTTTTT
TRBJ1-3	TRBV28	few	TRBD1	CASSLPGQGTGNTIYF	TGTGCCAGCAGTTTACCGGGACAGGGTACGGGAAACACCATATATTTT
TRBJ2-3	TRBV6-2/TRBV6-3	many	TRBD2	CASSRRPGTSGRDTQYF	TGTGCCAGCAGTCGACGGCCCGGGACTAGCGGGAGAGATACGCAGTATTTT
TRBJ1-1	TRBV20-1	NA	NA	CSARDRRTVMNTEAFF	TGCAGTGCTAGAGATCGTAGGACAGTCATGAACACTGAAGCTTTCTTT
TRBJ2-7	TRBV28	NA	NA	CASVGGPPVKHEQYF	TGTGCCAGCGTCGGGGGGCCCCCAGTCAAACACGAGCAGTACTTC
TRBJ2-1	TRBV28	NA	NA	CASQGLPSGEQFF	TGTGCCAGCCAAGGCCTTCCGAGTGGGGAGCAGTTCTTC
TRBJ2-1	TRBV7-2	many	NA	CASSLWGFGGNSYNEQFF	TGTGCCAGCAGCTTATGGGGCTTCGGCGGGAACTCCTACAATGAGCAGTTCTTC
TRBJ2-7	TRBV7-2	NA	NA	CASSLMRTVTYEQYF	TGTGCCAGCAGCCTAATGAGAACGGTTACCTACGAGCAGTACTTC
TRBJ2-3	TRBV7-8	NA	TRBD2	CASNYRRLAALDTQYF	TGTGCCAGCAACTACCGAAGACTAGCGGCGCTAGATACGCAGTATTTT
TRBJ2-1	TRBV5-1	NA	TRBD1	CASSIGTENNEQFF	TGCGCCAGCAGCATCGGGACAGAAAACAATGAGCAGTTCTTC
TRBJ1-5	TRBV12-3/TRBV12-4	NA	NA	CASSLDDNQPQHF	TGTGCCAGCAGTTTGGACGACAATCAGCCCCAGCATTTT
TRBJ1-2	TRBV12-3/TRBV12-4	few	NA	CASSLGDNIYGYTF	TGTGCCAGCAGTCTGGGGGACAACATCTATGGCTACACCTTC
TRBJ2-2	TRBV5-6	few	NA	CASSGGGGAGELFF	TGTGCCAGCAGCGGTGGTGGCGGGGCCGGGGAGCTGTTTTTT
TRBJ2-5	TRBV27	few	NA	CASSPSILVWLETQYF	TGTGCCAGCAGTCCCTCCATTCTAGTATGGTTAGAGACCCAGTACTTC
TRBJ1-3	TRBV5-5	NA	NA	CASSRGSTGNTIYF	TGTGCCAGCAGCCGAGGTAGTACTGGAAACACCATATATTTT
TRBJ2-2	TRBV4-1	few	NA	CASSQERGLNTGELFF	TGCGCCAGCAGCCAAGAGAGGGGATTGAACACCGGGGAGCTGTTTTTT
TRBJ2-3	TRBV6-5	few	TRBD2	CASSFGAGGRADTQYF	TGTGCCAGCAGTTTCGGAGCGGGAGGGCGCGCAGATACGCAGTATTTT
TRBJ2-1	TRBV5-5	few	NA	CASSLSVTSYNEQFF	TGTGCCAGCAGCCTGTCCGTAACCTCCTACAATGAGCAGTTCTTC
TRBJ1-2	TRBV5-1	NA	TRBD1	CASSLTGALDYGYTF	TGCGCCAGCAGCTTGACAGGGGCGTTGGACTATGGCTACACCTTC
TRBJ2-1	TRBV6-5	NA	NA	CASDEQFF	TGTGCCAGCGATGAGCAGTTCTTC
TRBJ2-5	TRBV10-3	NA	TRBD2	CAISVPSGEETQYF	TGTGCCATCAGTGTTCCTAGCGGGGAAGAGACCCAGTACTTC
TRBJ1-1	TRBV7-9	NA	TRBD1	CASSSPHGQGVDTEAFF	TGTGCCAGCAGCTCCCCCCACGGTCAGGGGGTTGACACTGAAGCTTTCTTT